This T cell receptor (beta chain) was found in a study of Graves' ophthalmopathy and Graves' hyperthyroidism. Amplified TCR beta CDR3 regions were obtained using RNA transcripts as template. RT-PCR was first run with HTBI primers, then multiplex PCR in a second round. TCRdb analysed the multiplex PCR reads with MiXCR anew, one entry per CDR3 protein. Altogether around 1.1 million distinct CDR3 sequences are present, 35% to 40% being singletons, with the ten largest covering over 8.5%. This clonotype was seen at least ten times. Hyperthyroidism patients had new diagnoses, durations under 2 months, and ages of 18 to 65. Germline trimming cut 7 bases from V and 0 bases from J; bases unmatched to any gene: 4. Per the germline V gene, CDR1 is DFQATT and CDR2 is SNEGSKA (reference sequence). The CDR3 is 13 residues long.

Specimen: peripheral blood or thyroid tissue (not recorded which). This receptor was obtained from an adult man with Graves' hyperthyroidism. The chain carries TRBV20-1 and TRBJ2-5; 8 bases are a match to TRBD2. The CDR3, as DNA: TGCAGTGTTCAAGCGGGGGACCAAGAGACCCAGTACTTC. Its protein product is CSVQAGDQETQYF.